Shown below are 30 T cell receptor beta chains from a single sample sequenced in a study of blood T cell repertoires in COVID-19. The protocol was immunoSEQ multiplex PCR, while the TCRdb copy is restricted to in-frame clones and leaves out a portion. In the table there are 97,000 or so clones, over 75% of which are singletons. The material sequenced was peripheral blood. Receptors were obtained from a man in his fifties or sixties with acute or convalescent COVID-19.

The chain employs TRBV5-1 and TRBJ2-3, with D perhaps matching TRBD1 (5 bases). The germline gives CDR1 SGHRS, CDR2 YFSETQ. V was cut by 4 bases and J by 1 base, with 16 bases left in between. The CDR3 runs 16 residues. In DNA, the CDR3 is TGCGCCAGCAGCCGACAGACGGCCCTCGGCACAGATACGCAGTATTTT. It encodes CASSRQTALGTDTQYF.

V and J are TRBV6-5 and TRBJ1-3; TRBD1 might be the D (6 bases). Looked up from germline, CDR1 is MNHEY and CDR2 is SVGAGI. The CDR3 has 14 amino acids. Deletions cut 7 bases from V and 4 bases from J, with 14 bases between. CDR3 sequence (DNA): TGTGCCAGCATAGGACAGCGATTAGGAAACACCATATATTTT. Translation: CASIGQRLGNTIYF.

A single count supports this clone. The chain has TRBV3-1 (or the pseudogene TRBV3-2) and TRBJ1-4, with TRBD1 matching over 9 bases. The germline V gene encodes CDR1 LGHDT and CDR2 YNNKEL (reference sequence). Trimming took 4 bases from V and 8 from J; bases not matched to a gene: 23. The CDR3 has 20 residues. The CDR3, as DNA: TGTGCCAGCAGCCGCCGAAATTCCGGGACAGGGATAATGTTTGGAGAAAAACTGTTTTTT. Translated: CASSRRNSGTGIMFGEKLFF.

This clone showed up just once. The rearrangement joins TRBV6-5 to TRBJ1-2, with a possible D match to TRBD1 (6 bases). Trimming removed 6 bases at V and 7 bases at J, with 18 bases between. This CDR3 region has 14 residues. Germline loops: CDR1 MNHEY, CDR2 SVGAGI. CDR3 amino acids: CASRRSGAVRGYTF. The CDR3, as DNA: TGTGCCAGCAGGAGATCAGGGGCCGTCCGTGGCTACACCTTC.

The chain combines TRBV10-3 with TRBJ1-1; D remains ambiguous. The germline V and J ends were trimmed by 0 bases and 1 base, with 9 bases remaining between them. The CDR3 has 15 amino acids. Germline V gene data show CDR1 as ENHRY and CDR2 as SYGVKD. CDR3 in DNA: TGTGCCATCAGTGAGTCGAACCGGGGGAACACTGAAGCTTTCTTT. It encodes CAISESNRGNTEAFF.

The V and J genes are TRBV7-8 and TRBJ1-1; D ambiguous. Trimming left V 3 bases short and J 5 bases short, with 25 bases between. CDR1 SGHVS and CDR2 FQNEAQ come from the germline V gene. The length of the CDR3 is 18 residues. The CDR3 DNA follows: TGTGCCAGCAGCTTGTCATCGGGCTTCGTGGTCCGCGGGACTGAAGCTTTCTTT. Protein sequence: CASSLSSGFVVRGTEAFF.

The chain employs TRBV29-1 and TRBJ1-1, with D unresolved. The germline CDR1 and CDR2 sequences are SQVTM and ANQGSEA. The CDR3 runs 10 residues. CDR3 amino acids: CSGVNTEAFF. CDR3 coding DNA: TGCTCTGGAGTGAACACTGAAGCTTTCTTT.

The chain employs TRBV10-3 and TRBJ2-7, with D maybe TRBD2 (5 bases). The V gene lost 8 bases and the J gene lost 0 bases, with 11 bases spanning the gap. Germline CDR1 and CDR2: ENHRY and SYGVKD. The CDR3 totals 13 residues. CDR3 sequence reads: CAIGPGSSYEQYF. In DNA, the CDR3 is TGTGCCATCGGCCCGGGGAGCTCCTACGAGCAGTACTTC.

The CDR3 DNA reads TGTGCCAGCAGCACCCGGACAGGGCACAATGAGCAGTTCTTC. The encoded protein is CASSTRTGHNEQFF. This chain connects TRBV7-9 to TRBJ2-1; 8 nucleotides line up with TRBD1. The CDR3 is 14 residues long. The J segment lost 5 bases and the V segment lost 5 bases, leaving 5 bases of the junction unmatched. Per germline, CDR1 SEHNR and CDR2 FQNEAQ (reference sequence).

The chain has TRBV12-1 and TRBJ1-1; the tabulated D call, TRBD1, remains unverified against the DNA. TRBV12-1 is an annotated pseudogene. CDR3 length: 16 residues. The CDR3 spells CASTLTGGCVNTEAFF. As DNA, the CDR3 is TGTGCCAGCACCCTTACAGGGGGGTGTGTGAACACTGAAGCTTTCTTT.

The sample holds one count of this clone. This chain connects TRBV20-1 to TRBJ1-1; the D is unclear. Germline values: CDR1 DFQATT, CDR2 SNEGSKA (reference sequence). The V end lost 2 bases, the J end lost 4 bases, and 5 bases lay between the germline ends. The CDR3 consists of 11 residues. CDR3 residues: CSARSFTEAFF. CDR3 in DNA: TGCAGTGCTAGATCGTTCACTGAAGCTTTCTTT.

The sample holds one count of this clone. The chain couples TRBV28 to TRBJ1-1; possibly TRBD1 for D (5 bases). Trimming stripped 2 bases from V and 4 bases from J, with 8 bases between. The CDR3 spans 13 residues. Germline CDR1 and CDR2: MDHEN and SYDVKM. The CDR3 DNA reads as TGTGCCAGCAGTTTAGGGGGGTTCACTGAAGCTTTCTTT. Its translation: CASSLGGFTEAFF.

The rearrangement links TRBV2 to TRBJ1-2; D gene unclear. The CDR3 sequence is 16 residues long. V lost 5 bases and J lost 2, with 18 bases in between. CDR1 SNHLY and CDR2 FYNNEI come from the germline V gene. CDR3 amino acids: CASSSRTVPGNYGYTF. The CDR3 bases are TGTGCCAGCAGTTCCCGTACCGTTCCGGGGAACTATGGCTACACCTTC.

V and J are TRBV3-1 (or the pseudogene TRBV3-2) and TRBJ1-2; no clear D. The CDR3 contains 16 residues. With 2 bases removed from V and 8 bases from J, the gap between germline ends came to 21 bases. CDR1 and CDR2 from the germline V gene are LGHDT and YNNKEL (reference sequence). The CDR3 reads CASSQPQALSAGGYTF. The CDR3, as DNA: TGTGCCAGCAGCCAACCCCAGGCTCTTTCGGCGGGAGGCTACACCTTC.

In DNA, the CDR3 is TGTGCCAGTGGGTACGACAGGGCGGGTAAAAACATTCAGTACTTC. Amino acids: CASGYDRAGKNIQYF. The gene calls are TRBV19 and TRBJ2-4; 7 bases are shared with TRBD1. CDR3 size: 15 residues. The junction had 11 bases not matched to a gene; V was cut back by 8 bases and J by 4 bases. Germline-derived CDR1 and CDR2 are LNHDA and SQIVND (reference sequence).

V and J are TRBV7-2 and TRBJ1-1; TRBD1 agrees at 8 bases. V lost 8 bases and J lost 1; bases outside the gene matches: 3. Looked up from germline, CDR1 is SGHTA and CDR2 is FQGNSA. There are 13 residues in the CDR3. The CDR3 is CASLTGGNTEAFF. The CDR3 bases are TGTGCCAGCTTAACAGGGGGGAACACTGAAGCTTTCTTT.

J is TRBJ1-2 and V is TRBV18; 9 nucleotides line up with TRBD1. Trimming cost V 4 bases and J 8 bases; bases outside gene matches: 11. The CDR3 totals 15 residues. Germline CDR1 KGHSH, CDR2 LQKENI. DNA of the CDR3: TGTGCCAGCTCACGATCCGGGACAGGGCTTGAGGGCTACACCTTC. Amino acid sequence: CASSRSGTGLEGYTF.

The gene calls are TRBV30 and TRBJ1-2, with D hard to call. Germline V lookup: CDR1 GTSNPN, CDR2 SVGIG (reference sequence). The CDR3 has 14 amino acids. Between the trimmed V and J ends, which lost 0 bases and 5 bases, there was a span of 13 bases. CDR3 nucleotides: TGTGCCTGGAGTGTACTCGGTCCACCGTATGGCTACACCTTC. Protein: CAWSVLGPPYGYTF.

This chain joins TRBV29-1 and TRBJ2-5; the match to TRBD2 covers 9 bases. This CDR3 region has 13 residues. V lost 8 bases and J lost 4; bases outside the gene matches: 8. CDR1 is SQVTM, CDR2 ANQGSEA, per germline. CDR3 coding DNA: TGCAGCTCCAGGGGACTAGCAGGAGAGACCCAGTACTTC. Amino acids: CSSRGLAGETQYF.

This chain uses TRBV19 with TRBJ1-1; the D gene is possibly TRBD1 (6 bases). The CDR3 length is 18 residues. Between the trimmed V and J ends, which lost 7 bases and 0 bases, there was a span of 24 bases. The germline CDR1 and CDR2 sequences are LNHDA and SQIVND (reference sequence). In DNA, the CDR3 is TGTGCCAGTAACACAATCGCCACAGGGACCACCCTGAACACTGAAGCTTTCTTT. Amino acids: CASNTIATGTTLNTEAFF.

The CDR3 region is CAWGDRGQGYTF. CDR3 in DNA: TGTGCCTGGGGGGACAGGGGGCAAGGCTACACCTTC. This chain connects TRBV30 to TRBJ1-2, with 12 bases that match TRBD1. Germline CDR1 GTSNPN, CDR2 SVGIG (reference sequence). V lost 5 bases to trimming and J lost 8 bases; unmatched junction nucleotides: 3. This CDR3 has 12 residues.

The chain combines TRBV10-3 with TRBJ1-6, with D unresolved. Germline V gene data show CDR1 as ENHRY and CDR2 as SYGVKD. The CDR3 is made up of 15 amino acids. Trimming shortened V by 3 bases and J by 7 bases, and 13 bases separated the two germline ends. The chain's CDR3 is CAISENGPENSPLHF. The CDR3 DNA sequence: TGTGCCATCAGTGAAAATGGGCCAGAGAATTCACCCCTCCACTTT.

J is TRBJ2-1 and V is TRBV5-6; 7 nucleotides agree with TRBD2. Germline values: CDR1 SGHDT, CDR2 YYEEEE. This CDR3 comprises 14 residues. The trim removed 1 base at V and 4 bases at J, leaving 2 bases unmatched. As DNA, the CDR3 is TGTGCCAGCAGCTTGTGGGGGGGTTACAATGAGCAGTTCTTC. Translating it yields CASSLWGGYNEQFF.

This clone was observed a single time. The rearrangement uses TRBV5-1 and TRBJ1-1, with 10 bases identical to TRBD1. This CDR3 spans 15 amino acids. The trim removed 4 bases at V and 3 bases at J, leaving 6 bases unmatched. CDR1 is SGHRS and CDR2 is YFSETQ in the germline V gene. DNA for the CDR3: TGCGCCAGCAGCCAAAGACAGGGGGCGGACACTGAAGCTTTCTTT. Amino acids: CASSQRQGADTEAFF. Full variable domain (missing parts from reference TRBV5-1 and TRBJ1-1): KAGVTQTPRYLIKTRGQQVTLSCSPISGHRSVSWYQQTPGQGLQFLFEYFSETQRNKGNFPGRFSGRQFSNSRSEMNVSTLELGDSALYLCASSQRQGADTEAFFGQGTRLTVV.

This chain connects TRBV2 to TRBJ1-4; TRBD1 might be the D (5 bases). Germline lookup yields CDR1 SNHLY and CDR2 FYNNEI. V shed 7 bases and J shed 2 bases, with 17 bases lying between them. The CDR3 has 16 amino acids. The CDR3 loop is CASILDGGTTNEKLFF. The CDR3 DNA sequence: TGTGCCAGCATCCTCGACGGGGGGACGACTAATGAAAAACTGTTTTTT.

The V gene is TRBV6-1, the J gene TRBJ1-3, with a possible D match to TRBD1 (6 bases). CDR3 length: 14 residues. Trimming cost V 2 bases and J 3 bases, with 8 bases left between them. The germline V gene has CDR1 MNHNS and CDR2 SASEGT. DNA of the CDR3: TGTGCCAGCAGTGAAAAGGGGGTTGGAAACACCATATATTTT. Translating it yields CASSEKGVGNTIYF.

The chain has TRBV3-1 (or the pseudogene TRBV3-2) and TRBJ1-2, with D possibly TRBD1 on 5 matching bases. The germline V gene encodes CDR1 LGHDT and CDR2 YNNKEL (reference sequence). The CDR3 spans 18 residues. Trimming took off 0 bases at V and 2 bases at J, with 19 bases between the two ends. The CDR3 nucleotides are TGTGCCAGCAGCCAAGACATACTATCGGCCAGGGCGAACTATGGCTACACCTTC. It encodes CASSQDILSARANYGYTF.

The CDR3 sequence is CASSFSSPENSPLHF. The CDR3 nucleotides are TGTGCCAGCAGCTTTAGTTCCCCCGAGAATTCACCCCTCCACTTT. The chain combines TRBV13 with TRBJ1-6; D is ambiguous. Germline loops: CDR1 PRHDT, CDR2 FYEKMQ (reference sequence). The CDR3 spans 15 residues. V was trimmed by 3 bases and J by 7 bases, leaving 13 bases between them.

This rearrangement joins TRBV5-1 to TRBJ1-3; 8 bases map to TRBD1. The germline gives CDR1 SGHRS, CDR2 YFSETQ. The length of the CDR3 is 16 residues. With V trimmed by 4 bases and J by 4 bases, 10 bases remained unmatched. The DNA of the CDR3 is TGCGCCAGCAGCCTTACAGGGGGATCGGCCGGAAACACCATATATTTT. It translates to CASSLTGGSAGNTIYF.

The CDR3 loop reads CASSQDRSGGAFF. Written as DNA, the CDR3 is TGTGCCAGCAGCCAAGATCGTTCGGGGGGAGCTTTCTTT. The V and J genes are TRBV3-1 (or the pseudogene TRBV3-2) and TRBJ1-1, with D perhaps matching TRBD1 (5 bases). The germline V and J ends were trimmed by 0 bases and 10 bases, with 12 bases remaining between them. Germline CDR1 LGHDT, CDR2 YNNKEL (reference sequence). This CDR3 has 13 residues.